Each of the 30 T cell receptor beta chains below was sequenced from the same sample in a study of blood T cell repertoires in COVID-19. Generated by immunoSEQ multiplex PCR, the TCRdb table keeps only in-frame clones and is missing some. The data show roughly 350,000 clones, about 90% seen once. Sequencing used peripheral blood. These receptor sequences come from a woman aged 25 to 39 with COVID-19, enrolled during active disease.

The CDR3, as DNA: TGTGCCAGCTCCTACCAGACAGGGAAAGCTTTCTTT. Encoded protein: CASSYQTGKAFF. The chain links TRBV5-5 to TRBJ1-1; 7 bases are shared with TRBD1. V shed 7 bases, J shed 9 bases, and the junction held 9 bases outside the gene matches. Germline V gene data show CDR1 as SGHKS and CDR2 as YYEKEE (reference sequence). The CDR3 spans 12 residues.

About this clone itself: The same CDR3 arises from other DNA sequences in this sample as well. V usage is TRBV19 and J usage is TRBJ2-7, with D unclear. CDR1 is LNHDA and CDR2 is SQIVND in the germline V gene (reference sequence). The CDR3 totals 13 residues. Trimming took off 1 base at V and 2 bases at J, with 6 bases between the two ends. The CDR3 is CASSIGQAYEQYF. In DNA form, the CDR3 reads TGTGCCAGTAGTATAGGCCAGGCCTACGAGCAGTACTTC.

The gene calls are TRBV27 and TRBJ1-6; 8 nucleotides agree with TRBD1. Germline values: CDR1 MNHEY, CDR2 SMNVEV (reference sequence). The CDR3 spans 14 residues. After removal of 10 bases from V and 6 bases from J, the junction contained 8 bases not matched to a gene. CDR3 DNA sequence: TGTGCCACCCGGACAGGGCGGAGTAATTCACCCCTCCACTTT. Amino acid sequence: CATRTGRSNSPLHF.

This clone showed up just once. The DNA of the CDR3 is TGTGCCAGCAGTGTAAGGGGTGAGCAGTTCTTC. Protein product: CASSVRGEQFF. The V and J genes are TRBV6-2 or TRBV6-3 and TRBJ2-1; a possible D gene is TRBD1 (5 bases). Germline CDR1 reads MNHEY; CDR2 reads SVGEGT. This CDR3 has 11 residues. Trimming cost V 5 bases and J 9 bases, with 8 bases left between them.

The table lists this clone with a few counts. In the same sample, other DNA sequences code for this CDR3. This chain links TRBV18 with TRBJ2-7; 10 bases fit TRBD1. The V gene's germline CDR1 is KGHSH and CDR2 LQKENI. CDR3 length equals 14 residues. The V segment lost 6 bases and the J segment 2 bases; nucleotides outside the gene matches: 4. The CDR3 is CASSPGQGPYEQYF. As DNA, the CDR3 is TGTGCCAGCTCGCCGGGACAGGGGCCCTACGAGCAGTACTTC.

CDR3 sequence reads: CASKEGTGVNEQFF. DNA of the CDR3: TGCGCCAGCAAGGAGGGGACAGGGGTCAATGAGCAGTTCTTC. The J gene is TRBJ2-1, the V gene TRBV5-1; 10 bases align to TRBD1. The V and J ends lost 6 bases and 6 bases, in that order; junction bases with no gene match: 6. The CDR3 is 14 amino acids. Germline V CDR1 and CDR2: SGHRS, YFSETQ.

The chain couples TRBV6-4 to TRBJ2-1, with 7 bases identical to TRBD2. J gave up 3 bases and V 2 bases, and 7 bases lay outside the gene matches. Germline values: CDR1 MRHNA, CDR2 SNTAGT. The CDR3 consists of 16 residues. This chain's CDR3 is CASSDRAGEGYNEQFF. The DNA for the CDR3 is TGTGCCAGCAGTGACCGGGCGGGAGAAGGCTACAATGAGCAGTTCTTC.

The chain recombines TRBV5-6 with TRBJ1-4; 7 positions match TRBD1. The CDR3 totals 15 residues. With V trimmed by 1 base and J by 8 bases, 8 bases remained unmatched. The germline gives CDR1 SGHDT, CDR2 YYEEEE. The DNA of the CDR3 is TGTGCCAGCAGCTTGCAGGGGGGTTTTGTCGAAAAACTGTTTTTT. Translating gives CASSLQGGFVEKLFF.

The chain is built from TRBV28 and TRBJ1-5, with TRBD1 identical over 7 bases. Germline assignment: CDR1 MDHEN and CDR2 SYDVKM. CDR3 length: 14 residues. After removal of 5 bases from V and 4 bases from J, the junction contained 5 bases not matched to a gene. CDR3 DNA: TGTGCCAGCAGTCCCCCGACAGGGAATCAGCCCCAGCATTTT. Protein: CASSPPTGNQPQHF.

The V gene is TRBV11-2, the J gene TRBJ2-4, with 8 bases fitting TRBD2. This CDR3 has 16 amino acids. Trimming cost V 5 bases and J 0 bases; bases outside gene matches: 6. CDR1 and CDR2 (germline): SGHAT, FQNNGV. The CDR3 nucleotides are TGTGCCAGCAGCCCACTAGCGGCACTAGCCAAAAACATTCAGTACTTC. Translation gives CASSPLAALAKNIQYF.

This CDR3 is CASSPRDSSYEQYF. The CDR3 coding sequence is TGTGCCAGCAGTCCCAGGGACAGCTCCTACGAGCAGTACTTC. This chain joins TRBV28 and TRBJ2-7, with 7 positions matching TRBD1. Trimming took 5 bases from V and 0 from J; bases not matched to a gene: 4. The CDR3 is made up of 14 amino acids. CDR1 and CDR2 (germline): MDHEN, SYDVKM.

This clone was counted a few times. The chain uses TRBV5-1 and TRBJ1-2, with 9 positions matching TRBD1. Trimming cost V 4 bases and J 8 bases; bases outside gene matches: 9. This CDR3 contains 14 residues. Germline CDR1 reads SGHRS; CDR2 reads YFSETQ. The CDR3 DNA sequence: TGCGCCAGCAGCACGGGACAGGGCCTCGCGGGCTACACCTTC. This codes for CASSTGQGLAGYTF.

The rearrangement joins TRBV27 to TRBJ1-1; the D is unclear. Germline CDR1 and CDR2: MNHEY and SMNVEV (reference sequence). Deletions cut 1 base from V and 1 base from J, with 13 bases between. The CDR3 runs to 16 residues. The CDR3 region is CASSLYLTEGNTEAFF. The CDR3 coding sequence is TGTGCCAGCAGTTTATACCTGACCGAGGGGAACACTGAAGCTTTCTTT.

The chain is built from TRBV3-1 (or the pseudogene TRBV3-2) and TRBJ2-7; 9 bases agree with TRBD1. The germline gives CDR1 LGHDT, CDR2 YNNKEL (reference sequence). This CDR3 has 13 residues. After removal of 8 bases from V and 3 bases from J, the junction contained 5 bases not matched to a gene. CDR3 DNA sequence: TGTGCCAGCGCGGGACAGGGAGACTACGAGCAGTACTTC. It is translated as CASAGQGDYEQYF.

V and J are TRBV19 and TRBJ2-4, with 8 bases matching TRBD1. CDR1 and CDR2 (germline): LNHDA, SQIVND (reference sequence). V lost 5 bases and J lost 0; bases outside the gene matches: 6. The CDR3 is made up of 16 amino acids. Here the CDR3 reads CASSPRTGIAKNIQYF. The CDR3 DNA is TGTGCCAGTAGTCCGAGGACAGGGATAGCCAAAAACATTCAGTACTTC. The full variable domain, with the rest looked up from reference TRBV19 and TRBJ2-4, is DGGITQSPKYLFRKEGQNVTLSCEQNLNHDAMYWYRQDPGQGLRLIYYSQIVNDFQKGDIAEGYSVSREKKESFPLTVTSAQKNPTAFYLCASSPRTGIAKNIQYFGAGTRLSVL.

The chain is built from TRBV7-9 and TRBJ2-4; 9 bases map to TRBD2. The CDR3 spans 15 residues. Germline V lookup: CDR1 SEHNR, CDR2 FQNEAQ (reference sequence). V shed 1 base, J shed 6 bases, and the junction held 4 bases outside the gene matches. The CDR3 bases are TGTGCCAGCAGCTTAGGCGGGAGGGCTGGAAACATTCAGTACTTC. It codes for CASSLGGRAGNIQYF.

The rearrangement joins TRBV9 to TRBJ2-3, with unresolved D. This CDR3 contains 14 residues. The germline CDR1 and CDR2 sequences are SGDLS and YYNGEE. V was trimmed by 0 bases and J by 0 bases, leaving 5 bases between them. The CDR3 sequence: CASSVGPSTDTQYF. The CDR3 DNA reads TGTGCCAGCAGCGTAGGTCCGAGCACAGATACGCAGTATTTT.

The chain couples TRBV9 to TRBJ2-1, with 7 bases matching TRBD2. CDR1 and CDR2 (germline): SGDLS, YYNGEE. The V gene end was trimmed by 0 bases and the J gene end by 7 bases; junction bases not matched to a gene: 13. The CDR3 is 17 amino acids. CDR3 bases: TGTGCCAGCAGCGTAGATGGGCCGGCGGGAGTTAAAAATGAGCAGTTCTTC. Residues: CASSVDGPAGVKNEQFF.

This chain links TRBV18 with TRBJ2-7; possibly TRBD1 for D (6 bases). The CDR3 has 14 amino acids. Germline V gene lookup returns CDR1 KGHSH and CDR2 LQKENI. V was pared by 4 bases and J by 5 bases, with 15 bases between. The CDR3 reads CASSLITGFHEQYF. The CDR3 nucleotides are TGTGCCAGCTCACTAATTACAGGGTTCCACGAGCAGTACTTC. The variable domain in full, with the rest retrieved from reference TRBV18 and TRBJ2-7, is NAGVMQNPRHLVRRRGQEARLRCSPMKGHSHVYWYRQLPEEGLKFMVYLQKENIIDESGMPKERFSAEFPKEGPSILRIQQVVRGDSAAYFCASSLITGFHEQYFGPGTRLTVT.

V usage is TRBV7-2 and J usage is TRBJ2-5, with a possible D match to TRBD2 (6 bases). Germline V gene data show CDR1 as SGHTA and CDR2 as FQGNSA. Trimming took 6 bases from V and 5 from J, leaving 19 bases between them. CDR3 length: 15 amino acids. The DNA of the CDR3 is TGTGCCAGCAGGATCACGGGGGAGGAGATGGAGACCCAGTACTTC. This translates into CASRITGEEMETQYF.

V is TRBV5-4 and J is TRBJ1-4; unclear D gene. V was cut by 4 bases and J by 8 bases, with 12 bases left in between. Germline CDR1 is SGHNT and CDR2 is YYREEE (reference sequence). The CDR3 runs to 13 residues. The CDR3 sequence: CASSLGPGEKLFF. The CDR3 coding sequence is TGTGCCAGCAGCCTCGGGCCGGGAGAAAAACTGTTTTTT.

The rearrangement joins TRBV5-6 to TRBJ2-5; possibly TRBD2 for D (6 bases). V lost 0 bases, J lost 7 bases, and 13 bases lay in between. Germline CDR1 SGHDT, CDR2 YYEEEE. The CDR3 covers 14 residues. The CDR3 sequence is CASSLGVLRGTQYF. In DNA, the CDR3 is TGTGCCAGCAGCTTGGGTGTCTTGCGGGGGACCCAGTACTTC.

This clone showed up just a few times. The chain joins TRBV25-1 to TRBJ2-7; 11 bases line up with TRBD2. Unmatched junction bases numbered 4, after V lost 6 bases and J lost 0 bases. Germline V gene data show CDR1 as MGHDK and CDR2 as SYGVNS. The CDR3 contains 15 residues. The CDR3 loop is CASSLTSGSSYEQYF. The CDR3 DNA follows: TGTGCCAGCAGCCTAACTAGCGGGAGCTCCTACGAGCAGTACTTC.

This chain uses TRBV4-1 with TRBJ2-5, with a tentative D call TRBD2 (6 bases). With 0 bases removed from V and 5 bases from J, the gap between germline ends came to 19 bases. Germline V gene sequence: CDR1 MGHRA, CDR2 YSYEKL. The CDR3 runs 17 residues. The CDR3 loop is CASSQDGFGGSVETQYF. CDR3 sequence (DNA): TGCGCCAGCAGCCAAGACGGCTTCGGGGGTTCGGTGGAGACCCAGTACTTC.

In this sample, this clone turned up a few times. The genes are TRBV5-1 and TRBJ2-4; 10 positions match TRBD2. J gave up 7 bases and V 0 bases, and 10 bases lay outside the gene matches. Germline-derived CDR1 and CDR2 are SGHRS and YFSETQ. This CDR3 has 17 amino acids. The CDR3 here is CASSLVARTSGSNIQYF. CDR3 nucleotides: TGCGCCAGCAGCTTGGTAGCTAGGACTAGCGGAAGCAACATTCAGTACTTC.

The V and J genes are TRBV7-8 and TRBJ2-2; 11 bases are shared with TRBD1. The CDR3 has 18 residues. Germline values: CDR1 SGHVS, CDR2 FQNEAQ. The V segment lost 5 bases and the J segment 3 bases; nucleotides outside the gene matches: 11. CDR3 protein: CASSKDRGRGLYTGELFF. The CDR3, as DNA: TGTGCCAGCAGCAAGGACAGGGGGCGAGGTTTGTACACCGGGGAGCTGTTTTTT.

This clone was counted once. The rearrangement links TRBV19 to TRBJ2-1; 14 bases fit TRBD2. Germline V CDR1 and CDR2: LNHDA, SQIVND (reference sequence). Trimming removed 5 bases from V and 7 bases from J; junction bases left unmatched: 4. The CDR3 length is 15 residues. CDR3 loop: CASSGLAGGRNEQFF. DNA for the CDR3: TGTGCCAGTAGTGGACTAGCGGGAGGTAGAAATGAGCAGTTCTTC.

CDR3 loop: CAISEQGAMETQYF. Written as DNA, the CDR3 is TGTGCCATCAGTGAACAGGGGGCGATGGAGACCCAGTACTTC. The V and J genes are TRBV10-3 and TRBJ2-5; 9 bases match TRBD1. In germline, CDR1 is ENHRY, CDR2 SYGVKD. V lost 3 bases to trimming and J lost 5 bases; unmatched junction nucleotides: 4. This CDR3 region has 14 residues.

CDR3 in DNA: TGCGCCAGCAGCGCGACAGGGGGAGTATCACCCCTCCACTTT. This gives the protein CASSATGGVSPLHF. The J gene is TRBJ1-6, the V gene TRBV10-2; 9 bases align to TRBD1. V shed 6 bases and J 10 bases; nucleotides not matched to a gene: 7. Germline-derived CDR1 and CDR2 are WSHSY and SAAADI. The CDR3 covers 14 residues.

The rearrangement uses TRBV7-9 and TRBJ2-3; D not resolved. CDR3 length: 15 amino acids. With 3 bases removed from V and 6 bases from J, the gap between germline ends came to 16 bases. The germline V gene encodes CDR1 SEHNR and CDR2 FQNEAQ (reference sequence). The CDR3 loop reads CASSFKSRPGDTQYF. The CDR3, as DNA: TGTGCCAGCAGCTTTAAGTCGAGGCCTGGGGATACGCAGTATTTT.